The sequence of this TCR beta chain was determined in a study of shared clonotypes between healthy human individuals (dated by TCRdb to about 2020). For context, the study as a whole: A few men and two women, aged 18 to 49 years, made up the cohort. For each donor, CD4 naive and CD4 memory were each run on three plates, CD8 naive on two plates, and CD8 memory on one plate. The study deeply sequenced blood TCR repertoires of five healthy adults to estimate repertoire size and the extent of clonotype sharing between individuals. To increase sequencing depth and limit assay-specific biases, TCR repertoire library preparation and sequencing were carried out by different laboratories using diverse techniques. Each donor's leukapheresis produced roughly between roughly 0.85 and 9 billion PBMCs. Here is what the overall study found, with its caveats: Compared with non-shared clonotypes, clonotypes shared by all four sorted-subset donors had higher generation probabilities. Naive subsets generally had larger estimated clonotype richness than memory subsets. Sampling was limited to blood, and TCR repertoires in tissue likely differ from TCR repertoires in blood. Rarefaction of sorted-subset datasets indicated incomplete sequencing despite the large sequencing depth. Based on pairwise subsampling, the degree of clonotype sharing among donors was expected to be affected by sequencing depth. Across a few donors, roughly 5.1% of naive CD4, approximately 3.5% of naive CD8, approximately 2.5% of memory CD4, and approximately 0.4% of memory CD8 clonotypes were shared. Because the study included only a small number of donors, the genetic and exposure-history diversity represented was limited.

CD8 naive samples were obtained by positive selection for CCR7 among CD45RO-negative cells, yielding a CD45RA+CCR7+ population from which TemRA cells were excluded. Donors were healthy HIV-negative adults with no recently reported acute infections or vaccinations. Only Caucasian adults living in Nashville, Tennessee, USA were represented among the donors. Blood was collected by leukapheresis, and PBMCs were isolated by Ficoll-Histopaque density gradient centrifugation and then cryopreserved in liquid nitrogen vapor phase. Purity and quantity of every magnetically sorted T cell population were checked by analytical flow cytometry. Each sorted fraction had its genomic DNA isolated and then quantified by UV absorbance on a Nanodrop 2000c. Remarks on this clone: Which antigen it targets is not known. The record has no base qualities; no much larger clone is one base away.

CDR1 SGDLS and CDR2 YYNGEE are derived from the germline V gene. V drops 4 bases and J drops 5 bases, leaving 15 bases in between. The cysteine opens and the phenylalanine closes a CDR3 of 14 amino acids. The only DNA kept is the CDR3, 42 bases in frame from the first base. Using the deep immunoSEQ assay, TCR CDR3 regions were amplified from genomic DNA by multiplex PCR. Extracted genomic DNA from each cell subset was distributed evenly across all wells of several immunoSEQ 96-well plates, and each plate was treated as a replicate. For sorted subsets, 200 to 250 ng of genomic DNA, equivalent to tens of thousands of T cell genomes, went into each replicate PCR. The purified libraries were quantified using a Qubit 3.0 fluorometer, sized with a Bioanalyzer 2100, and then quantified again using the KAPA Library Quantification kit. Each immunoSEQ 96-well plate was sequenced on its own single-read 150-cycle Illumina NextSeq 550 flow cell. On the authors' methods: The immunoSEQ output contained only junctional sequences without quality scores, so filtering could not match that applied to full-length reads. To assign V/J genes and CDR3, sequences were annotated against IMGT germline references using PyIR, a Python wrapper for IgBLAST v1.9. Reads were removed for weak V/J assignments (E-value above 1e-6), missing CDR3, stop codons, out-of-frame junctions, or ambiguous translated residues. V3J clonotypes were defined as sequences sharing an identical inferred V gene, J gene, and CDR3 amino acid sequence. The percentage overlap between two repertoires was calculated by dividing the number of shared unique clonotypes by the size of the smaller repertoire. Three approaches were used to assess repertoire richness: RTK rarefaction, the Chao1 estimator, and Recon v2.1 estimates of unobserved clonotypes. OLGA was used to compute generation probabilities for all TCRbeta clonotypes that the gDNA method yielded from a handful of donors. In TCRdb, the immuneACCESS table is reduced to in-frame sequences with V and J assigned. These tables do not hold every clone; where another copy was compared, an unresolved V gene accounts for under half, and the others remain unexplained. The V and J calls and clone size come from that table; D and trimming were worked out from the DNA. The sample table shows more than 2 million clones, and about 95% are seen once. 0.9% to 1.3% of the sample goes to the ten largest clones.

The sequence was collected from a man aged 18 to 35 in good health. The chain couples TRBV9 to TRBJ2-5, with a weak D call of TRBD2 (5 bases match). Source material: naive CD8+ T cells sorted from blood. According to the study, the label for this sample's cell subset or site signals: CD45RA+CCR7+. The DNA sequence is TGTGCCAGCAGCACCGGACTCCTGGGTGAGACCCAGTACTTC. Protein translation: CASSTGLLGETQYF. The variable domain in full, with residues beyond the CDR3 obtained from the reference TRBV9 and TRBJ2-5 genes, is DSGVTQTPKHLITATGQRVTLRCSPRSGDLSVYWYQQSLDQGLQFLIQYYNGEERAKGNILERFSAQQFPDLHSELNLSSLELGDSALYFCASSTGLLGETQYFGPGTRLLVL.